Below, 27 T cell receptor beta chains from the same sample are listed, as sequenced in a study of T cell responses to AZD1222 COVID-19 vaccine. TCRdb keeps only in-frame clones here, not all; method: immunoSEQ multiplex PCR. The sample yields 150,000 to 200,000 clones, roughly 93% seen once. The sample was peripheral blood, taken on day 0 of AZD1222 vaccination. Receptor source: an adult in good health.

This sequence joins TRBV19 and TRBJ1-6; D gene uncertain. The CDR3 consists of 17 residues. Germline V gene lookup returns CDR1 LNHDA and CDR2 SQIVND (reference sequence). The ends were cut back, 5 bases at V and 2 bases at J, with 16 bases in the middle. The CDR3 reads CASSSRVLPTYNSPLHF. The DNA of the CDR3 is TGTGCCAGTAGTTCCCGGGTCCTCCCTACCTATAATTCACCCCTCCACTTT.

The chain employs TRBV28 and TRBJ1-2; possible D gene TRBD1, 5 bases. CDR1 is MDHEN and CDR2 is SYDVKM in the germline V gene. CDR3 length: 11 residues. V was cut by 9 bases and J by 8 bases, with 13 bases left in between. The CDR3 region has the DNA TGTGCCAGTCAGGGACCGCCGGGCTACACCTTC. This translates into CASQGPPGYTF.

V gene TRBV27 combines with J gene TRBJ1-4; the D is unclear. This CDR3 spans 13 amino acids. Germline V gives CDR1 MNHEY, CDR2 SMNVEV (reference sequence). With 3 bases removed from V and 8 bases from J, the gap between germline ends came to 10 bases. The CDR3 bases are TGTGCCAGCAGTTTCATCAGAAGGGAAAAACTGTTTTTT. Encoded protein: CASSFIRREKLFF.

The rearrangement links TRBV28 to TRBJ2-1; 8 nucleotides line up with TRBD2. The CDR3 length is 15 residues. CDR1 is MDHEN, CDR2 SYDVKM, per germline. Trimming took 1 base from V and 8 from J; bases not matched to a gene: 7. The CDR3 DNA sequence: TGTGCCAGCAGTTTATTACTAGCGGCAAGGGATGAGCAGTTCTTC. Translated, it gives CASSLLLAARDEQFF.

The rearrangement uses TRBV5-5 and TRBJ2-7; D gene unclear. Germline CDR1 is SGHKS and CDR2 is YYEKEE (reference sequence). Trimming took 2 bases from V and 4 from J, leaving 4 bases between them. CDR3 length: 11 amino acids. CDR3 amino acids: CASSFRYEQYF. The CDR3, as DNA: TGTGCCAGCAGCTTCCGGTACGAGCAGTACTTC.

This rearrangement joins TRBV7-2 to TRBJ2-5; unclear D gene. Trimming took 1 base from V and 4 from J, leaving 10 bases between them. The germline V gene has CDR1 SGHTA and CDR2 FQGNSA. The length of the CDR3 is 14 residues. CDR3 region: CASSLVSPTETQYF. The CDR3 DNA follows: TGTGCCAGCAGCTTAGTTTCCCCAACAGAGACCCAGTACTTC. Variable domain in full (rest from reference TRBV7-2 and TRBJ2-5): GAGVSQSPSNKVTEKGKDVELRCDPISGHTALYWYRQSLGQGLEFLIYFQGNSAPDKSGLPSDRFSAERTGGSVSTLTIQRTQQEDSAVYLCASSLVSPTETQYFGPGTRLLVL.

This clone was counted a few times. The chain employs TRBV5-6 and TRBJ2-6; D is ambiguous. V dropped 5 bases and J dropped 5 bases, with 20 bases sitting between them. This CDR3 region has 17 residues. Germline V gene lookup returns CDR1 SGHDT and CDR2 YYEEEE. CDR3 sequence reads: CASRRYRGPDRANVLTF. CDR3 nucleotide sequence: TGTGCCAGCAGGAGATACAGAGGACCAGACCGGGCCAACGTCCTGACTTTC.

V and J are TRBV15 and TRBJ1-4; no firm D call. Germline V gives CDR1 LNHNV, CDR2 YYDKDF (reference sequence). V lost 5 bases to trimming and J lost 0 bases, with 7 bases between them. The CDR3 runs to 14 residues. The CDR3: CATSLIATNEKLFF. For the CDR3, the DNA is TGTGCCACCAGCCTGATTGCAACTAATGAAAAACTGTTTTTT.

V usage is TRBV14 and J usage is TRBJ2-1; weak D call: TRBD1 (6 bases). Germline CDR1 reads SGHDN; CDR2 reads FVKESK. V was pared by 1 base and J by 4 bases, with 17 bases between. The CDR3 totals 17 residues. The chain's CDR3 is CASSQARGGKLYNEQFF. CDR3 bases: TGTGCCAGCAGCCAAGCCAGGGGTGGGAAGCTTTACAATGAGCAGTTCTTC.

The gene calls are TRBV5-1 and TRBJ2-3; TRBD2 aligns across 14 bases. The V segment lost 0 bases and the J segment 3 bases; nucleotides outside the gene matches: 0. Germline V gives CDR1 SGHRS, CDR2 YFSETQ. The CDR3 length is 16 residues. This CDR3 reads CASSLGLAGGTDTQYF. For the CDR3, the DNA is TGCGCCAGCAGCTTGGGACTAGCGGGGGGGACAGATACGCAGTATTTT.

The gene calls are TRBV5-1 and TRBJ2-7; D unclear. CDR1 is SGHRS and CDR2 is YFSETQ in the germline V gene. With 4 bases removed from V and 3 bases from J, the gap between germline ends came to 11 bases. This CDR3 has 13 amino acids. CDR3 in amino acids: CASSRDTFYEQYF. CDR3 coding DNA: TGCGCCAGCAGCCGCGACACCTTCTACGAGCAGTACTTC.

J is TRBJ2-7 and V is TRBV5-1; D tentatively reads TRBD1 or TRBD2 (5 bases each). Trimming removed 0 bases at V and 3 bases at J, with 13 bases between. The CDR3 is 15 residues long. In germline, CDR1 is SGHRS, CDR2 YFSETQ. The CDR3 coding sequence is TGCGCCAGCAGCTTGGTATGGGGGTCGGTCTACGAGCAGTACTTC. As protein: CASSLVWGSVYEQYF.

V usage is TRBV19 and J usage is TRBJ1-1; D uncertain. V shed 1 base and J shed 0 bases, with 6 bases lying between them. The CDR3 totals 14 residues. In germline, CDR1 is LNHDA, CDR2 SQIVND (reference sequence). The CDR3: CASSIGQMNTEAFF. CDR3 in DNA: TGTGCCAGTAGTATAGGTCAGATGAACACTGAAGCTTTCTTT.

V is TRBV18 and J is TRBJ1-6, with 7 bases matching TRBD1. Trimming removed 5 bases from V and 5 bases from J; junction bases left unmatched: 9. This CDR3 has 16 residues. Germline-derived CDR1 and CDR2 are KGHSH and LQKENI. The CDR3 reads CASSSRQGSDNSPLHF. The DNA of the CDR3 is TGTGCCAGCTCATCACGACAGGGTTCGGATAATTCACCCCTCCACTTT. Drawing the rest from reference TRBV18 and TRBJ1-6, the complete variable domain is NAGVMQNPRHLVRRRGQEARLRCSPMKGHSHVYWYRQLPEEGLKFMVYLQKENIIDESGMPKERFSAEFPKEGPSILRIQQVVRGDSAAYFCASSSRQGSDNSPLHFGNGTRLTVT.

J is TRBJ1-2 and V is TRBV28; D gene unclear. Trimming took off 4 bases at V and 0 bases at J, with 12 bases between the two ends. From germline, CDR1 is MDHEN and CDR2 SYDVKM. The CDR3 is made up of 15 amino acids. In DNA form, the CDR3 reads TGTGCCAGCAGTTACCGGACGGAGGCTAACTATGGCTACACCTTC. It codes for CASSYRTEANYGYTF.

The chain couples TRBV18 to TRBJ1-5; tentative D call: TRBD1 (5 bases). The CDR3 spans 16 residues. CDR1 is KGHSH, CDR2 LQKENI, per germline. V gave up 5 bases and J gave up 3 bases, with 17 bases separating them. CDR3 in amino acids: CASSRLQAVYNQPQHF. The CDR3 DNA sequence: TGTGCCAGCTCAAGACTACAGGCCGTATACAATCAGCCCCAGCATTTT. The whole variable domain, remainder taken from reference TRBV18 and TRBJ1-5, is NAGVMQNPRHLVRRRGQEARLRCSPMKGHSHVYWYRQLPEEGLKFMVYLQKENIIDESGMPKERFSAEFPKEGPSILRIQQVVRGDSAAYFCASSRLQAVYNQPQHFGDGTRLSIL.

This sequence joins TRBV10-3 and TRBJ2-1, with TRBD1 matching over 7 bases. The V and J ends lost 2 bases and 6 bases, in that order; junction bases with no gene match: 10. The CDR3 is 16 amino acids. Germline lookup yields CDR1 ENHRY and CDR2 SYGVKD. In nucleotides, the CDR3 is TGTGCCATCAGTGAGACTACCTCCGGGACAGTCAATGAGCAGTTCTTC. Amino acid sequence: CAISETTSGTVNEQFF.

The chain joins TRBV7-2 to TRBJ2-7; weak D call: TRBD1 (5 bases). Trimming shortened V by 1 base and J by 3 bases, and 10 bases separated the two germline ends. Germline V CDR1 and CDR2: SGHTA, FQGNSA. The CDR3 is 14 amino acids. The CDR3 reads CASSLDRPYYEQYF. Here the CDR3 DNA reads TGTGCCAGCAGCTTAGACAGGCCCTACTACGAGCAGTACTTC. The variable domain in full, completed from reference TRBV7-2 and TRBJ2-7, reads GAGVSQSPSNKVTEKGKDVELRCDPISGHTALYWYRQSLGQGLEFLIYFQGNSAPDKSGLPSDRFSAERTGGSVSTLTIQRTQQEDSAVYLCASSLDRPYYEQYFGPGTRLTVT.

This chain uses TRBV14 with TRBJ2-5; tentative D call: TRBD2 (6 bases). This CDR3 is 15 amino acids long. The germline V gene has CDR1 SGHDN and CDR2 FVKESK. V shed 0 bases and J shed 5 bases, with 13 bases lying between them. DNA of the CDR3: TGTGCCAGCAGCCAAGACAGTTGGGCGGGGGAGACCCAGTACTTC. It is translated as CASSQDSWAGETQYF.

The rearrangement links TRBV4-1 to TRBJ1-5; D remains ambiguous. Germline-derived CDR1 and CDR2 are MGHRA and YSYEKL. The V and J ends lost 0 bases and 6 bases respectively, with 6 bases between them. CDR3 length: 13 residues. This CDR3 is CASSQDSSQPQHF. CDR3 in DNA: TGCGCCAGCAGCCAAGATTCATCTCAGCCCCAGCATTTT.

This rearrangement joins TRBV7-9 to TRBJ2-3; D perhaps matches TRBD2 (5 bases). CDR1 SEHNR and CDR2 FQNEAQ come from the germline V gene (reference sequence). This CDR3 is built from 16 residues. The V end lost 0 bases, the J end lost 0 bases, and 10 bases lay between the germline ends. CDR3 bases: TGTGCCAGCAGCTTAGCCTCCACGGGAAGCACAGATACGCAGTATTTT. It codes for CASSLASTGSTDTQYF.

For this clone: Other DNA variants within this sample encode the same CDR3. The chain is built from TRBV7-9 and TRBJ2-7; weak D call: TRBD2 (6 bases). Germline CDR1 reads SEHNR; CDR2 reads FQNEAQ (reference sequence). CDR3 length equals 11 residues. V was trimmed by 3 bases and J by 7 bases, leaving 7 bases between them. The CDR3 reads CASSFGGEQYF. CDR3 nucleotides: TGTGCCAGCAGCTTTGGGGGGGAGCAGTACTTC.

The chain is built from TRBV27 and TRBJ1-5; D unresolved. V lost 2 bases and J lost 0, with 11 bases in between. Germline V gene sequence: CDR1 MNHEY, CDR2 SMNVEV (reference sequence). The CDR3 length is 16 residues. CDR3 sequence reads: CASSLTFDNSNQPQHF. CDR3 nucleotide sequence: TGTGCCAGCAGTTTAACGTTCGACAATAGCAATCAGCCCCAGCATTTT.

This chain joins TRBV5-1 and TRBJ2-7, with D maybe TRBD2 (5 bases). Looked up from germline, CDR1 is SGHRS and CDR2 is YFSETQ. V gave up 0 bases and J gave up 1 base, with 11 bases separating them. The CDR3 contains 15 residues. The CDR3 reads CASSLGLPGSYEQYF. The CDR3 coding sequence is TGCGCCAGCAGCTTGGGACTTCCGGGATCCTACGAGCAGTACTTC. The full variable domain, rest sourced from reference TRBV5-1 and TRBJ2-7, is KAGVTQTPRYLIKTRGQQVTLSCSPISGHRSVSWYQQTPGQGLQFLFEYFSETQRNKGNFPGRFSGRQFSNSRSEMNVSTLELGDSALYLCASSLGLPGSYEQYFGPGTRLTVT.

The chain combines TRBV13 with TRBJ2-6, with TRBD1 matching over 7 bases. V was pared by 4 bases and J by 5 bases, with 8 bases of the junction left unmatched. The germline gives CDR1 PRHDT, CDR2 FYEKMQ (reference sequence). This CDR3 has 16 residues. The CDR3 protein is CASSYTGTDRANVLTF. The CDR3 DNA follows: TGTGCCAGCAGCTATACCGGGACAGATAGGGCCAACGTCCTGACTTTC.

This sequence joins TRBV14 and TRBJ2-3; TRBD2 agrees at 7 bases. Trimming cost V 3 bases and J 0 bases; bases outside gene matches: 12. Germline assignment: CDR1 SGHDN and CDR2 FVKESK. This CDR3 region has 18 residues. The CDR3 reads CASSQAKGKRGSTDTQYF. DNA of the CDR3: TGTGCCAGCAGCCAGGCAAAGGGGAAGCGGGGAAGCACAGATACGCAGTATTTT. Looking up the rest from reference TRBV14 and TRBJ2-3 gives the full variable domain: EAGVTQFPSHSVIEKGQTVTLRCDPISGHDNLYWYRRVMGKEIKFLLHFVKESKQDESGMPNNRFLAERTGGTYSTLKVQPAELEDSGVYFCASSQAKGKRGSTDTQYFGPGTRLTVL.

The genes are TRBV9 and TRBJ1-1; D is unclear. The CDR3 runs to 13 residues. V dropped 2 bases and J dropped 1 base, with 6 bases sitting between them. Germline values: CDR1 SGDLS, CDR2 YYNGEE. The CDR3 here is CASSVGRNTEAFF. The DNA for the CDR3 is TGTGCCAGCAGCGTCGGGCGGAACACTGAAGCTTTCTTT.